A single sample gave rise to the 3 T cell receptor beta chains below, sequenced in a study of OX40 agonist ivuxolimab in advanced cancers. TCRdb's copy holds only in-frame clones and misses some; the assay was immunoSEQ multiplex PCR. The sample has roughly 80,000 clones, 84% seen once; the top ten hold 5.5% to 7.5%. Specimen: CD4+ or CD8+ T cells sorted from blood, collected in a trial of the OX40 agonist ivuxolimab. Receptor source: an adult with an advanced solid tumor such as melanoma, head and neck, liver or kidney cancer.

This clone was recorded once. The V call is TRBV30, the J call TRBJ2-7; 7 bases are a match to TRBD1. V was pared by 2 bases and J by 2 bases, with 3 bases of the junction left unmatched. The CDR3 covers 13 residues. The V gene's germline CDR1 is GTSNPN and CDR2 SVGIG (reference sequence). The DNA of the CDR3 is TGTGCCTGGAGTCGGGGACAGACCTACGAGCAGTACTTC. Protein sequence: CAWSRGQTYEQYF.

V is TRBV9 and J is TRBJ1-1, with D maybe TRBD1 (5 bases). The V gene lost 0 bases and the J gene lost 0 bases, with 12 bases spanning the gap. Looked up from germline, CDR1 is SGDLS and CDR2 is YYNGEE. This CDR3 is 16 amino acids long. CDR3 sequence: CASSVVGGPMNTEAFF. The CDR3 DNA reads TGTGCCAGCAGCGTAGTTGGGGGTCCGATGAACACTGAAGCTTTCTTT.

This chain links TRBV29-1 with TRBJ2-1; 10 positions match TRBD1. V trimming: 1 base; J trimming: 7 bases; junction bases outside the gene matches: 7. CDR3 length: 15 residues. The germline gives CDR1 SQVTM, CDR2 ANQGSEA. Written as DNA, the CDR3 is TGCAGCGTTGAAGGGCCCGGGACAGGGGTGAATGAGCAGTTCTTC. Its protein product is CSVEGPGTGVNEQFF.